Listed below are T cell receptor beta chains from one sample, sequenced in a study of blood T cell repertoires in COVID-19. Generated by immunoSEQ multiplex PCR, the TCRdb table keeps only in-frame clones and is missing some. This sample has 300,000 to 350,000 clones, with 90% found just once. The sequenced sample consisted of PBMCs or T cells enriched from blood (not recorded which). These receptors originate from a woman aged 18-30 years with acute COVID-19. Both conserved end residues are part of each CDR3. The order of the fields is clone size, D gene, J gene, V gene, CDR3 DNA, CDR3 protein. A D gene is named only where the DNA matches it firmly. The size field is filled for only some rows; it gives once, few, many or a size class.

>-|-|TRBJ2-7|TRBV5-1
TGCGCCAGCAGCTTGGGCGGGTTGACATCCTACGAGCAGTACTTC
CASSLGGLTSYEQYF
>few|TRBD1|TRBJ1-6|TRBV7-2
TGTGCCAGCAGCACCCGGACAGGGGGCATCTCACCCCTCCACTTT
CASSTRTGGISPLHF
>-|-|TRBJ1-1|TRBV7-2
TGTGCCAGCAGCTCCCAACTAAACACTGAAGCTTTCTTT
CASSSQLNTEAFF
>-|-|TRBJ1-5|TRBV15
TGTGCCACCAGCAGAGATCTTGGAGGCATCAATCAGCCCCAGCATTTT
CATSRDLGGINQPQHF
>-|TRBD2|TRBJ2-5|TRBV28
TGTGCCAGCAGACAACCCGGGACTAGGAAGGAGACCCAGTACTTC
CASRQPGTRKETQYF
>-|TRBD1|TRBJ1-1|TRBV2
TGTGCCAGCAGTGCTTGGGACAGGGATTCGAACACTGAAGCTTTCTTT
CASSAWDRDSNTEAFF
>-|-|TRBJ2-7|TRBV7-9
TGTGCCAGCAGCTTAAGAGGCCGCTACGAGCAGTACTTC
CASSLRGRYEQYF
>-|TRBD1|TRBJ1-2|TRBV3-1/TRBV3-2
TGTGCCAGCAGCCATGGACAGGGGGCTTTGAGAGGCTACACCTTC
CASSHGQGALRGYTF
>-|-|TRBJ2-1|TRBV24-1
TGTGCCACCAGTGACTCAACCGGGACAACCTACAATGAGCAGTTCTTC
CATSDSTGTTYNEQFF
>-|-|TRBJ2-6|TRBV5-6
TGTGCCAGCAGCAGGATTGCAGGGTCGATCGGGGCCAACGTCCTGACTTTC
CASSRIAGSIGANVLTF
>-|-|TRBJ2-3|TRBV28
TGTGCCAGCAGCCTATCATCAGATACGCAGTATTTT
CASSLSSDTQYF
>-|-|TRBJ1-6|TRBV9
TGTGCCAGCAGCGTACATAAGGGGAATGAGGATAATTCACCCCTCCACTTT
CASSVHKGNEDNSPLHF
>-|TRBD2|TRBJ2-1|TRBV5-1
TGCGCCAGCAGCTTAGGGACTAGCGGGAATGAGCAGTTCTTC
CASSLGTSGNEQFF
>-|-|TRBJ2-5|TRBV6-5
TGTGCCAGCAGCAGGACAGTCCGGGAGACCCAGTACTTC
CASSRTVRETQYF
>-|-|TRBJ2-2|TRBV6-5
TGTGCCAGCAACTCAGGGGACGGGGAGCTGTTTTTT
CASNSGDGELFF
>-|TRBD1|TRBJ1-2|TRBV5-1
TGCGCCAGCAGAGAGGGACAGGGGCATGGCTACACCTTC
CASREGQGHGYTF
>-|TRBD1|TRBJ1-3|TRBV3-1/TRBV3-2
TGTGCCAGCGGACGTAACAGGGGAGAAAACACCATATATTTT
CASGRNRGENTIYF
>-|TRBD1|TRBJ2-3|TRBV5-6
TGTGCCAGCAGCTTACGGAGTATATCTAAACAGGGGGCCACAGATACGCAGTATTTT
CASSLRSISKQGATDTQYF
>-|-|TRBJ2-3|TRBV29-1
TGCAGCGTTGAAGGGGGCGTCAGGACAGATACGCAGTATTTT
CSVEGGVRTDTQYF
>-|-|TRBJ1-1|TRBV19
TGTGCCAGTAGTTGGGGTAAGGGGCGGAACACTGAAGCTTTCTTT
CASSWGKGRNTEAFF
>-|TRBD1|TRBJ1-1|TRBV7-9
TGTGCCAGCAGCCAGGGACAGGGCACTGAAGCTTTCTTT
CASSQGQGTEAFF
>-|-|TRBJ1-2|TRBV28
TGTGCCAGCACCCCCGACAGTAACTATGGCTACACCTTC
CASTPDSNYGYTF
>few|-|TRBJ1-2|TRBV28
TGTGCCAGCAGTTTTTCAGGAACGCTCGGCTACACCTTC
CASSFSGTLGYTF
>-|-|TRBJ2-7|TRBV13
TGTGCCAGCAGCTTTAACTACGAGCAGTACTTC
CASSFNYEQYF
>few|TRBD1|TRBJ1-2|TRBV13
TGTGCCAGCAGCAGCAACAGGGGGCGAGATGGCTACACCTTC
CASSSNRGRDGYTF
>-|TRBD1|TRBJ1-1|TRBV11-3
TGTGCCAGCAGCCCCGGACAGGGTGTCGGTGGCACTGAAGCTTTCTTT
CASSPGQGVGGTEAFF
>-|-|TRBJ2-1|TRBV11-1
TGTGCCAGCAGCTTCAGGGCGGGGACGAATGAGCAGTTCTTC
CASSFRAGTNEQFF
>-|-|TRBJ2-3|TRBV28
TGTGCCAGCGGGACTCCAACAGATACGCAGTATTTT
CASGTPTDTQYF
>-|TRBD1|TRBJ1-5|TRBV2
TGTGCCAGCTGCGGACAGGCGAGCAATCAGCCCCAGCATTTT
CASCGQASNQPQHF